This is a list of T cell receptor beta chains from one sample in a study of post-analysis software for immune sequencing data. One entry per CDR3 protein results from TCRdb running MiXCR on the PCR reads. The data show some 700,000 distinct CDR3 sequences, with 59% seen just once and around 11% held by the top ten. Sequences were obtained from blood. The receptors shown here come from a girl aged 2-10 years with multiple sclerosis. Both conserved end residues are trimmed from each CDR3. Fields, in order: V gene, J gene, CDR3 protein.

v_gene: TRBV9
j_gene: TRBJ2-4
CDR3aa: ASSVGNSGGVKNIQY

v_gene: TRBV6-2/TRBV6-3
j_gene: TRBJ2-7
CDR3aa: ASSYPSTGVYEQY

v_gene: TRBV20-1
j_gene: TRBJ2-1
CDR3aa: SAPHNEQF

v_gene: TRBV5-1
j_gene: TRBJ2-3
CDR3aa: ASASRGLPGDTQY

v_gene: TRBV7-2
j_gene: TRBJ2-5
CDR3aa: ASSSLDRATQY

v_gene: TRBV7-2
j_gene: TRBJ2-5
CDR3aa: ASSSSGQETQY

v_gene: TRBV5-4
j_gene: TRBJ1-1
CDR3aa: ASSTGTGGDTEAF

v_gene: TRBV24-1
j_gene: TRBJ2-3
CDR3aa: ATSDPRTGDTDTQY

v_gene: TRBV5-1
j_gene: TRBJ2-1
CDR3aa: ASSDLFSNEQF

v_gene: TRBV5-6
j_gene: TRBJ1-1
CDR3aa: ASSHGQGWTTEAF

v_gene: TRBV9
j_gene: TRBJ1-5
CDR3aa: ASSVGQGGPQPQH

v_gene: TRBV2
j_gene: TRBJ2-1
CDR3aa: ASSEGSGPYNEQF

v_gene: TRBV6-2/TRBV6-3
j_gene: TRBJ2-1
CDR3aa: ASTHSSYNEQF

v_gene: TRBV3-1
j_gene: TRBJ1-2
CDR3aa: ASSQVSFSGYT

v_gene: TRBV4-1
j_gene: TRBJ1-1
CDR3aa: ASSQAQVLGTEAF

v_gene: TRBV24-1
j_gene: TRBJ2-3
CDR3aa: ATSDRTAGADTQY

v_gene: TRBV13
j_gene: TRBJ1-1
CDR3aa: ASSSRRTGGYTEAF

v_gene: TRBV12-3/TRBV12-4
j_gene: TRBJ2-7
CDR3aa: ASSLLLAGKSPYEQY

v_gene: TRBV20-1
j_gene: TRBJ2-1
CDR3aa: SARDDLTRGLGNEQF

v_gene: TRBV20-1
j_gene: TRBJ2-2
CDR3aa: SARQPTTGELF

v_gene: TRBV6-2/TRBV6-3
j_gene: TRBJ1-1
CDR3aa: ASSYLRWTYTEAF

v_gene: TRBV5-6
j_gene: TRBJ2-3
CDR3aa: ASSLVSSTNTQY

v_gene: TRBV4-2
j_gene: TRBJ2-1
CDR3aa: ASSQDHSLLSSYNEQF

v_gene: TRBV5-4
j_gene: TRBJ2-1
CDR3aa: ASSLDGRGGGDEQF

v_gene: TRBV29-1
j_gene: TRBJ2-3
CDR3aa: SVEEKLAGGRDTQY

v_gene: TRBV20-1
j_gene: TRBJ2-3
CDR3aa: SAPFFWRRGTDTQY

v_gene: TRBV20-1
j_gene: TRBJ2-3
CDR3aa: SARDSVLAGDTDTQY

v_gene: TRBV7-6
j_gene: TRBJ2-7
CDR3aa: ASSLDGTGSYEQY

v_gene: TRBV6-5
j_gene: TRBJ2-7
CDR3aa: ASSYSHGGGYEQY

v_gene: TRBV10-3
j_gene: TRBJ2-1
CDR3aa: AISPLEGYSLF

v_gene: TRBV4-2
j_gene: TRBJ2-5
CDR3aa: ASSQEWRGGQETQY

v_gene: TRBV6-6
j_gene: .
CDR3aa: ASRGRSPEQY

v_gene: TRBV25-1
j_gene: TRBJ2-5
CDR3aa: ASSDRDRPQETQY

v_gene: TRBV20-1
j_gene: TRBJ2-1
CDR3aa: SAHDFGGTSNEQF

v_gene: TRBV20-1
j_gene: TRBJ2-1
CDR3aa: SARDLRDPTDNEQF

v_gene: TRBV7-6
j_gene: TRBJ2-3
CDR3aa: ASSPSPGEGRPGSTDTQY

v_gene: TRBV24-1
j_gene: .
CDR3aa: ATSGETGTQY

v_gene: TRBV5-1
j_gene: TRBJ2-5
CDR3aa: ASSLAALYQETQY

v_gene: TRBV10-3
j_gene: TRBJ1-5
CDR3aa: AISESVQPQH

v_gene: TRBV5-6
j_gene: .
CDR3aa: ASRGKTYEQY

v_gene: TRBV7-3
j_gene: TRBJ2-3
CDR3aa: ASSLGLAGFLDTQY